This T cell receptor (beta chain) was captured in a study of T cell changes during pregnancy in multiple sclerosis. J lost 4 bases, V lost 3 bases, and 4 bases had no gene match. This CDR3 region has 14 residues. The germline CDR1 and CDR2 sequences are SGDLS and YYNGEE. Assay used: immunoSEQ multiplex PCR; TCRdb lists only in-frame clones, some missing. The repertoire holds tens of thousands of clones, 90% seen once, with 4.5% to 5.5% in the top ten. The clonotype was recovered from a female donor with multiple sclerosis, enrolled in a pregnancy study. Sequences were derived from CD8+ T cells from peripheral blood mononuclear cells, sampled after pregnancy. The V gene is TRBV9, the J gene TRBJ2-1, with 7 bases aligning to TRBD1. CDR3 in amino acids: CASSARQGYNEQFF. CDR3 nucleotides: TGTGCCAGCAGCGCCCGACAGGGATACAATGAGCAGTTCTTC.